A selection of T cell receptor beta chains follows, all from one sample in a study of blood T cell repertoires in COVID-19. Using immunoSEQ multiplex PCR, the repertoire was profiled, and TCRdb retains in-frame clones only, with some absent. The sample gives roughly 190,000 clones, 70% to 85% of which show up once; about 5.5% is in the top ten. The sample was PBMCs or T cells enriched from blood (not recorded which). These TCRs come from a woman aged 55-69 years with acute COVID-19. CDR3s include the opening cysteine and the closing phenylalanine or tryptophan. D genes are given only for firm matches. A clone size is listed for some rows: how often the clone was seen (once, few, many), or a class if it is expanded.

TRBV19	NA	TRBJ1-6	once	TGTGCCAGTAGTATTTCGGAGGGGATGCAATTCCACTTT	CASSISEGMQFHF
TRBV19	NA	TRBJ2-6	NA	TGTGCCAGTAGTATAGATCTAGGGGCCGGGGCCAACGTCCTGACTTTC	CASSIDLGAGANVLTF
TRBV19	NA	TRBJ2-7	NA	TGTGCCAGTAGTATAGAACAGGGCAGGCGCGAGCAGTACTTC	CASSIEQGRREQYF
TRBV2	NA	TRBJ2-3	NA	TGTGCCAGCAGTCTTCTAGTGGGTACCACAGATACGCAGTATTTT	CASSLLVGTTDTQYF
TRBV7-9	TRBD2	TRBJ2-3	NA	TGTGCCAGCAGCTCGGGACTAGCGGGACTCACGCAGTATTTT	CASSSGLAGLTQYF
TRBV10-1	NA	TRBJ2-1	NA	TGCGCCAGCAGTTTTACTAGCAATGAGCAGTTCTTC	CASSFTSNEQFF
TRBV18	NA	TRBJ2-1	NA	TGTGCCAGCTCACCTCCAATCGCGACACGGTCCTACAATGAGCAGTTCTTC	CASSPPIATRSYNEQFF
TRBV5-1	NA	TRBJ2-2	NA	TGCGCCAGCAGCTTGGCTAGGGTCTTAGCGGAGAACACCGGGGAGCTGTTTTTT	CASSLARVLAENTGELFF
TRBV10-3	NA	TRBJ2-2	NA	TGTGCCATCAGCCCAATAGATTTGGGGGAGCTGTTTTTT	CAISPIDLGELFF
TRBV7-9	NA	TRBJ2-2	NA	TGTGCCAGCAGCTTACCTGCCGGGGGAAGGACCGGGGAGCTGTTTTTT	CASSLPAGGRTGELFF
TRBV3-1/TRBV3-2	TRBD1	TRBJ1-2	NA	TGTGCCAGCGGAGAGGGGGCATATGGCTACACCTTC	CASGEGAYGYTF
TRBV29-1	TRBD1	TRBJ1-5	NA	TGCAGCGTTGCGGGACAGGGGAGCAATCAGCCCCAGCATTTT	CSVAGQGSNQPQHF
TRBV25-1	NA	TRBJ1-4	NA	TGTGCCAGCAGTGCACCGCGAATAGATGAAAAACTGTTTTTT	CASSAPRIDEKLFF
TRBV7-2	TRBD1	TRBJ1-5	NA	TGTGCCAGCAGCTTGGATCTCCAGGGGGCCGGTCAGCCCCAGCATTTT	CASSLDLQGAGQPQHF
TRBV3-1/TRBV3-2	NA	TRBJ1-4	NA	TGTGCCAGCAGCCAACACTCTCCGGGGACAACTAATGAAAAACTGTTTTTT	CASSQHSPGTTNEKLFF
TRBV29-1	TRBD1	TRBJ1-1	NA	TGCAGCGCGAAATTCCAGGGGGTAGGGACTGAAGCTTTCTTT	CSAKFQGVGTEAFF
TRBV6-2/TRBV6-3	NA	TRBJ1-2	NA	TGTGCCAGCAGTTACAGACAGGCAGGGCCCTATGGCTACACCTTC	CASSYRQAGPYGYTF
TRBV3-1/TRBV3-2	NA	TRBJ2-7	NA	TGTGCCAGCAGCCAAGGTATTGGTAGTTACGAGCAGTACTTC	CASSQGIGSYEQYF
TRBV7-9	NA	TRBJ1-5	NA	TGTGCCAGCAGCTTGGGAGGGGGAATCGGCAATCAGCCCCAGCATTTT	CASSLGGGIGNQPQHF
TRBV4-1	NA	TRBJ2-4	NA	TGCGCCAGCAGCCAAACGCCCGCGGGTCCGGTAAACATTCAGTACTTC	CASSQTPAGPVNIQYF
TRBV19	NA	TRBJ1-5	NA	TGTGCCAGTAGTCTAATGCAAACGGGTCAGCCCCAGCATTTT	CASSLMQTGQPQHF
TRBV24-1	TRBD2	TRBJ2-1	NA	TGTGCCACCAGTGAGTTGGACCGCGGGGGGAATGAGCAGTTCTTC	CATSELDRGGNEQFF
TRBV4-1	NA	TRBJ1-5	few	TGCGCCAGCAGCCAAGATGGACATAGCAATCAGCCCCAGCATTTT	CASSQDGHSNQPQHF
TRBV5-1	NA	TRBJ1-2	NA	TGCGCCAGCAGCCCCACGGGACAACGAAACTATGGCTACACCTTC	CASSPTGQRNYGYTF
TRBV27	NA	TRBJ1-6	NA	TGTGCCAGCAGTGCGGTAAATTCACCCCTCCACTTT	CASSAVNSPLHF
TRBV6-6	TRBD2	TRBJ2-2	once	TGTGCCAGCAGCCGCCTGACTAGATGGGGGGGCGGGGAGCTGTTTTTT	CASSRLTRWGGGELFF
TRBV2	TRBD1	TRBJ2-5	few	TGTGCCCGACGAAGGACAGGGGTAGAGACCCAGTACTTC	CARRRTGVETQYF
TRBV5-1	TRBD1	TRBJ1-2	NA	TGCGCCAGCAGCGGGGAACAGGGGGCCTACTATGGCTACACCTTC	CASSGEQGAYYGYTF
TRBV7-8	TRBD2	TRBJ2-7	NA	TGTGCCAGCAGCTTAGTTTTTCAAGGGGAGGGCTACGAGCAGTACTTC	CASSLVFQGEGYEQYF
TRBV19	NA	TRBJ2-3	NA	TGTGCCAGTAGTATAGGACGACTATCCACAGATACGCAGTATTTT	CASSIGRLSTDTQYF
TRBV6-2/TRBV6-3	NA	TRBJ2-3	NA	TGTGCCAGCAGTTTACAAAGAGATACGCAGTATTTT	CASSLQRDTQYF
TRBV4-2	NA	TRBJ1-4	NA	TGTGCCAGCAGCCAGGCTGGAACAGGGCACGATGAAAAACTGTTTTTT	CASSQAGTGHDEKLFF
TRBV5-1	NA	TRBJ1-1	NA	TGCGCCAGCAGCTTAACGTCCGTTAGCACTGAAGCTTTCTTT	CASSLTSVSTEAFF
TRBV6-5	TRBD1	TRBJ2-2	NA	TGTGCCAGCAGATCCGGACAGGGGGCGACCGGGGAGCTGTTTTTT	CASRSGQGATGELFF
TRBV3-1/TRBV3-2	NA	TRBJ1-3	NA	TGTGCCAGCAGCCAGTCCTCCGGGACTCAAAACACCATATATTTT	CASSQSSGTQNTIYF
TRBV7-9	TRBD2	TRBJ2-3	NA	TGTGCCAGCAGTTTGGCGGGAGGGCGCGCAGATACGCAGTATTTT	CASSLAGGRADTQYF
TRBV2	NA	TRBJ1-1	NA	TGTGCCAGCAGTGAAACAGGGCCCGCGGGTGCTTTCTTT	CASSETGPAGAFF
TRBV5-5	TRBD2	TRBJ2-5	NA	TGTGCCAGCAGCTTGGATGGACTAGCTACGGAGACCCAGTACTTC	CASSLDGLATETQYF
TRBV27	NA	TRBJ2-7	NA	TGTGCCAGCAGGCCCGGGGGACAGCGATCCTACGAGCAGTACTTC	CASRPGGQRSYEQYF
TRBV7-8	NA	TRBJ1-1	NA	TGTGCCAGCAGCCCCGCGCCAGACATAAACACTGAAGCTTTCTTT	CASSPAPDINTEAFF
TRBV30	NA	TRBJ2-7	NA	TGTGCCTGGAGTGTCGGACCCCTAGCCGAGCAGTACTTC	CAWSVGPLAEQYF
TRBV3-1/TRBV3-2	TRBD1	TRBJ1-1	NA	TGTGCCAGCAGCCAGGTTCCGGGACAGGGCACTGCGGGCACTGAAGCTTTCTTT	CASSQVPGQGTAGTEAFF
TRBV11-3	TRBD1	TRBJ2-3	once	TGTGCCAGCAGCCCGGACAGGGGAGGGGATACGCAGTATTTT	CASSPDRGGDTQYF
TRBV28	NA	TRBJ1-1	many	TGTGCCAGCAGTACAGGGTACACTGAAGCTTTCTTT	CASSTGYTEAFF
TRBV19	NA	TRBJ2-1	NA	TGTGCCAGTAGGCCGGGGATCATCTACAATGAGCAGTTCTTC	CASRPGIIYNEQFF
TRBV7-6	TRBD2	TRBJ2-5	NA	TGTGCCAGCAGCTCGGGACTAGCGGGAGGGTACCAAGAGACCCAGTACTTC	CASSSGLAGGYQETQYF
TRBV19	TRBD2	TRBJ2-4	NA	TGTGCCAGTAGTAACCGACAGCGGGGGGACATTCAGTACTTC	CASSNRQRGDIQYF
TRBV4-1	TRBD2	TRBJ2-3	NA	TGCGCCAGCAGCCAACTGGGCGGGGGGCTCACAGATACGCAGTATTTT	CASSQLGGGLTDTQYF